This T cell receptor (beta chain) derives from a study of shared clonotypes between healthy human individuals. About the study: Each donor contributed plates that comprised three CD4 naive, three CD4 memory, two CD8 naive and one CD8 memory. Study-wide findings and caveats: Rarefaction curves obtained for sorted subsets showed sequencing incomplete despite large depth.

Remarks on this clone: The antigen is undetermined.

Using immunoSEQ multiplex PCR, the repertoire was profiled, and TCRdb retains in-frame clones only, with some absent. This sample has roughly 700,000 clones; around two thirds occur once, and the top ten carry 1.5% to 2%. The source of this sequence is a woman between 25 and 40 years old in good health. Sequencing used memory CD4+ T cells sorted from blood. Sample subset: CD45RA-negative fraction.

The CDR3 loop reads CASSDPSVDLTNEKLFF. The CDR3 DNA follows: TGTGCCAGCAGTGACCCTTCGGTAGATTTAACTAATGAAAAACTGTTTTTT. This chain links TRBV25-1 with TRBJ1-4; no definite D call. The CDR3 length is 17 residues. The ends were cut back, 3 bases at V and 1 base at J, with 15 bases in the middle. Germline values: CDR1 MGHDK, CDR2 SYGVNS.